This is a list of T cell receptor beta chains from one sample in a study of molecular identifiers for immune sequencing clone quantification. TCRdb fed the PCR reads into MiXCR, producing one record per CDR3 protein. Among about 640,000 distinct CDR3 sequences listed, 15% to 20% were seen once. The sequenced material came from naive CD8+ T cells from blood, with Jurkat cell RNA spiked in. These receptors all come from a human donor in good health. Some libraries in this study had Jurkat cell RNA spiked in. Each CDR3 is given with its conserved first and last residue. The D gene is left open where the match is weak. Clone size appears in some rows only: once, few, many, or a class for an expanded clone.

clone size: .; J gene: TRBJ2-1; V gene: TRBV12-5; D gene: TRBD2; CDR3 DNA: TGTGCTAGTGGTTTGTTGGGGGGGGGGGATGAGCAGTTCTTC; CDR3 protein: CASGLLGGGDEQFF
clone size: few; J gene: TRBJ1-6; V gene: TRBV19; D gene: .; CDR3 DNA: TGTGCCAGTGCCGCCGGCATATATAATTCACCCCTCCACTTT; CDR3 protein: CASAAGIYNSPLHF
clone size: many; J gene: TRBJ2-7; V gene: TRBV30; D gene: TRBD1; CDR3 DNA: TGTGCCTGGAGTCCAAGGGACAGGGTATCCTACGAGCAGTACTTC; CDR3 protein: CAWSPRDRVSYEQYF
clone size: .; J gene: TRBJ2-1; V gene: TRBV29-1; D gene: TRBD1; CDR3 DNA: TGCAGCGTCCCGGGACAGGCCAAAGACTACAATGAGCAGTTCTTC; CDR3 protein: CSVPGQAKDYNEQFF
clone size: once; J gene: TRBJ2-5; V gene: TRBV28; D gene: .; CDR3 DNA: TGTGGCAGAAGCCGGACCGATGAGACCCAGTACTTC; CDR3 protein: CGRSRTDETQYF
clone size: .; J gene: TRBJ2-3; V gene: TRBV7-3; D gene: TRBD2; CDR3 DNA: TGTGCCAGCAGCTTAATCCCGGGAGGGGGTACAGATACGCAGTATTTT; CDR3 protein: CASSLIPGGGTDTQYF
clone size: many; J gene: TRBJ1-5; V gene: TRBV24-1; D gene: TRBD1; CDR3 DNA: TGTGCCACCAGTGACGGGACAGAGAATCAGCCCCAGCATTTT; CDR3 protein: CATSDGTENQPQHF
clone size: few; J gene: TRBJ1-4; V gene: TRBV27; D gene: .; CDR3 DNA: TGTGCCAGCAGTCTAGGATGGGGCGAGAATGAAAAACTGTTTTTT; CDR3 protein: CASSLGWGENEKLFF
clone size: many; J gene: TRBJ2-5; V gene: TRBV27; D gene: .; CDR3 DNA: TGTGCCAGCAGGCCCGGGGCAGGGGTAGGAGAGACCCAGTACTTC; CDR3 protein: CASRPGAGVGETQYF
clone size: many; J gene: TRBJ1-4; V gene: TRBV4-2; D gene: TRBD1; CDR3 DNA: TGTGCCAGCAGCCAACCACAGGGGCAGGAGAGAAAACTGTTTTTT; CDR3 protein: CASSQPQGQERKLFF
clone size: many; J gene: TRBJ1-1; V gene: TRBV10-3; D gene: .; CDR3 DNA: TGTGCCATCTTGGGGGTCTTGAACACTGAAGCTTTCTTT; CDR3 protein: CAILGVLNTEAFF
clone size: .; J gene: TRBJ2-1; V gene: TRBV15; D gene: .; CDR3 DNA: TGTGCCACCAGCAGAGATGTGGAGTTGAAGCCCTACAATGAGCAGTTCTTC; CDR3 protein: CATSRDVELKPYNEQFF
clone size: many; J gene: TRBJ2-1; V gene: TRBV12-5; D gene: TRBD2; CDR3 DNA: TGTGCTAGTGGTTTCCCGGGACTAGTCAACAATGAGCAGTTCTTC; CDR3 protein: CASGFPGLVNNEQFF
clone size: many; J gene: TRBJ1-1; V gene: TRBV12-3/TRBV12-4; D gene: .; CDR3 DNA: TGTGCCAGCAGTTTCGGACAGTTACCCGAAGCTTTCTTT; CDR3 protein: CASSFGQLPEAFF
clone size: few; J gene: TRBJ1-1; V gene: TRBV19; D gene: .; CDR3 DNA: TGTGCCAGCACCACCGGACTCTGGGAAGCTTTCTTT; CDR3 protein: CASTTGLWEAFF
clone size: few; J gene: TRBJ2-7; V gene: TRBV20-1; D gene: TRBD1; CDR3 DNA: TGCAGTGCTAGGGAAGGGACAGGGACAATCTACGAGCAGTACTTC; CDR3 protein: CSAREGTGTIYEQYF
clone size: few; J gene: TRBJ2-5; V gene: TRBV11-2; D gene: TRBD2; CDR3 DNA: TGTGCCAGCAGCTTAGCAGACGGCGGGAGGGAAGAGACCCAGTACTTC; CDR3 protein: CASSLADGGREETQYF
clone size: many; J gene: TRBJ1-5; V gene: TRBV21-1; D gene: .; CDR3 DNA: TGTGCCAGCAGCAAAGTGGCTGGGATTCGCAATCAGCCCCAGCATTTT; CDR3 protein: CASSKVAGIRNQPQHF
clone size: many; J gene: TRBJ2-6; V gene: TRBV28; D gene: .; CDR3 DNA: TGTGCCAGCGGACAAACGCGCTCTGGGGCCAACGTCCTGACTTTC; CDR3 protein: CASGQTRSGANVLTF
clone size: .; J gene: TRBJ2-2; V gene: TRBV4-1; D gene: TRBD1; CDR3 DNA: TGCGCCAGCAGCCTTGCCGGGGACAGCAACACCGGGGAGCTGTTTTTT; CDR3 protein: CASSLAGDSNTGELFF
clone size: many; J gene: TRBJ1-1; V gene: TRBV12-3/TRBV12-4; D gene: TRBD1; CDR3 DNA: TGTGCCAGCAGTTTGGGGACAGGGTTAGCTTTCTTT; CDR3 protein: CASSLGTGLAFF
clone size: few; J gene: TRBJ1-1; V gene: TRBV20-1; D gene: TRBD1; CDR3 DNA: TGCAGTGCTAACAGGGGTGGAAGCACTGAAGCTTTCTTT; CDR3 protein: CSANRGGSTEAFF
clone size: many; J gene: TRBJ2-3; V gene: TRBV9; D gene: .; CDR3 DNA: TGTGCCAGCAGCGGAGCGGTATCCACAGATACGCAGTATTTT; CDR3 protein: CASSGAVSTDTQYF
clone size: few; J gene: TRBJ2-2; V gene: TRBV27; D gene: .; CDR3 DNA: TGTGCCAGCAGACCGTCAATAAACACCGGGGAGCTGTTTTTT; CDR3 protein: CASRPSINTGELFF
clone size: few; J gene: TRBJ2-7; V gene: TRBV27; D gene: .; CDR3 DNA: TGTGCCAGCAGTTTGGGAGGGGGCGTAGAGCAGTACTTC; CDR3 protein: CASSLGGGVEQYF
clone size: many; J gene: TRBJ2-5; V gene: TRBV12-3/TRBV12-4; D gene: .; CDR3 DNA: TGTGCCAGCACCCCCAGCAGTGCCCCCCAAGAGACCCAGTACTTC; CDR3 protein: CASTPSSAPQETQYF
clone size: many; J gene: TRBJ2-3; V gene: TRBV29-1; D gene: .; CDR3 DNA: TGCAGCGTTGACCCCTTCCCAGATACGCAGTATTTT; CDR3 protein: CSVDPFPDTQYF
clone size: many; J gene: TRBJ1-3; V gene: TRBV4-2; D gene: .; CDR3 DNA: TGTGCCAGCAGCCAAGATAGCGTAGTCATCTCTGGAAACACCATATATTTT; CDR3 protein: CASSQDSVVISGNTIYF